The rows below give T cell receptor beta chains drawn from one sample of a study of PD-1 blockade in classical Hodgkin lymphoma. Sequencing used immunoSEQ multiplex PCR; TCRdb keeps in-frame clones, though not all of them. Of approximately 70,000 clones listed, approximately 93% are singletons. What was sequenced was peripheral blood mononuclear cells (PBMCs). The receptors come from a human donor with classical Hodgkin lymphoma. Each CDR3 is given with its conserved first and last residue. The D gene is left open where the match is weak. The size entry is marked missing in some rows and otherwise reads once, few, many or a size class.

TRBJ1-1 | . | TRBV5-1 | . | TGCGCCAGCAGCCCCACGGCGGGGGGCTACACTGAAGCTTTCTTT | CASSPTAGGYTEAFF
TRBJ1-1 | . | TRBV5-1 | . | TGCGCCAGCAGCTCGGACGGGACAGAAGCTTTCTTT | CASSSDGTEAFF
TRBJ2-7 | . | TRBV9 | TRBD2 | TGTGCCAGCAGCGTAGGGACGGGAGGGAATTTACACGAGCAGTACTTC | CASSVGTGGNLHEQYF
TRBJ2-7 | . | TRBV9 | TRBD2 | TGTGCCAGCAGCGTCACAGCGGGAGGGGGCTACGAGCAGTACTTC | CASSVTAGGGYEQYF
TRBJ1-4 | once | TRBV7-3 | . | TGTGCCAGCAGGCCCGGCAGGGGTTCTGGTGAAAAACTGTTTTTT | CASRPGRGSGEKLFF
TRBJ1-5 | . | TRBV5-1 | TRBD1 | TGCGCCAGCAGCTTGGGACAGGGCGATCAGCCCCAGCATTTT | CASSLGQGDQPQHF
TRBJ1-1 | . | TRBV30 | . | TGTGCCTGGAGTGTGGGCCGTGGGGGCACTGAAGCTTTCTTT | CAWSVGRGGTEAFF
TRBJ2-3 | . | TRBV7-9 | . | TGTGCCAGCAGCTTAGCGCTGGGCGCGGAGCTCAATGCAGATACGCAGTATTTT | CASSLALGAELNADTQYF
TRBJ2-3 | once | TRBV5-1 | . | TGCGCCAGCAGCGGGGCGCGCACAGATACGCAGTATTTT | CASSGARTDTQYF
TRBJ1-6 | . | TRBV5-1 | . | TGCGCCAGCAGCTTCGAGGGACGGGGAAATTCACCCCTCCACTTT | CASSFEGRGNSPLHF
TRBJ1-5 | . | TRBV19 | . | TGTGCCAGTAGTAGGACAAAGGGCCCCAATCAGCCCCAGCATTTT | CASSRTKGPNQPQHF
TRBJ1-1 | . | TRBV4-1 | . | TGCGCCAGCAGCCAAGAGACAGGTTGGTGGGCTGAAGCTTTCTTT | CASSQETGWWAEAFF
TRBJ2-7 | . | TRBV5-6 | TRBD2 | TGTGCCAGCAGCCCGGGACTAGCGGGAGGGCCCGGCGGGAGCGAGCAGTACTTC | CASSPGLAGGPGGSEQYF
TRBJ2-7 | . | TRBV7-3 | . | TGTGCCAGCAGCCTATTGGGGCAGCTCTCCTACGAGCAGTACTTC | CASSLLGQLSYEQYF
TRBJ2-3 | . | TRBV7-9 | . | TGTGCCAGCAGCTTAGTTGTCGGGGTAAGGCGCACAGATACGCAGTATTTT | CASSLVVGVRRTDTQYF
TRBJ2-3 | . | TRBV10-2 | TRBD2 | TGCGCCAGCTCTTCGAACGGGAGGGCCACAGATACGCAGTATTTT | CASSSNGRATDTQYF
TRBJ2-7 | . | TRBV6-6 | TRBD1 | TGTGCCAGCAGTTACGCTACAGGGGGAAAAGGTTTCGGGCAGTACTTC | CASSYATGGKGFGQYF